This T cell receptor beta chain was sequenced in a study of beta chain features in type 1 diabetes (dated by TCRdb to about 2018). Background for the entire study: No differences in mean age, gender distribution, total cell number or subset yield were found between patients and healthy donors. In the study, TCRB repertoires of sorted circulating CD4+ T cell subsets from recently diagnosed type 1 diabetes patients were compared with those of matched healthy donors. Whereas all 30 or so donors provided naive and central memory subsets, regulatory and stem cell-like memory subsets were isolated from just 8 patients and about 8 healthy donors. A total of roughly 98,000,000 sorted cells were examined across all samples, and a strong correlation was observed between cell number per subset and RNA yield.

A single peripheral blood draw of approximately 110 mL on average was collected from each donor into heparinised tubes. A BD FACSAria II was used to sort naive, central memory, regulatory and stem cell-like memory CD4+ T cells with a panel that included CD45RO, CCR7, CD25, CD127, CD95 and CD27. Purity was above 95% for every sorted population. Right away, PBMCs were isolated by Lymphoprep density gradient centrifugation and were stained directly, with no culture step. So that batch effects would be minimized, each experiment stained and sorted samples in pairs, pairing one healthy donor with one patient. All of the isolated RNA was reverse transcribed with the High Capacity cDNA Reverse Transcription Kit, so expressed TCRB transcripts were sequenced. Stem cell-like memory T cell samples underwent survey-depth immunoSEQ sequencing, averaging approximately 1 million total reads per sample. Sorted cells were lysed in RLT buffer and RNA was extracted with DNase-treated RNeasy Micro or Mini kits, depending on cell number. Each cell subset was processed separately to prevent cross-contamination, with patient and healthy donor samples processed together. TCRB sequences were amplified from cDNA with the immunoSEQ multiplex PCR, producing 87-bp fragments spanning the CDR3 region. Amplicons were sequenced on the Illumina HiSeq platform. Turning to the authors' computational methods: PCR bias was computationally corrected using synthetic template baselines, reads within Hamming distance 2 were collapsed, and singletons that could not be merged were discarded. By aligning reads against IMGT, V, D and J genes, CDR3 length, and insertions or deletions at six rearrangement sites were assigned. Within each subset, clonotype counts were normalized to sorted cell number, after which true diversity and Gini coefficients were computed with the tcR R package. The overlap coefficient, calculated on TCRB nucleotide sequences, was used to quantify repertoire sharing. The immuneACCESS repertoire file appears here via TCRdb, limited to in-frame rearrangements. These files lack a portion of the clones; in checked studies, under half of the deficit traces to unresolved V genes, and the cause of the others is not known. V, J and clone size are taken as reported in that table, and D and trimming were inferred from the DNA itself. The sample yields approximately 100,000 clones; 40% were counted once. The ten largest make up roughly 0.07% of the sample.

Study-level results and caveats: Naive, central memory and regulatory TCRB repertoires appeared to be more alike among patients than among healthy donors. At VDJ recombination sites, type 1 diabetes patients had fewer insertions and more deleted nucleotides, which implies abnormalities in thymic rearrangement. Sequencing cDNA rather than genomic DNA could over-represent highly expressing activated cells, although activation and CD3 levels did not differ between groups. Shorter templates might be favored by PCR, yet because patient and control samples were amplified and corrected together, any such skew would affect both groups equally. A moderate but significant shortening of TCRB CDR3 length was observed in type 1 diabetes patients in all four CD4+ subsets. Because the HLA sub-analyses included only small numbers of individuals, any influence of HLA type on TCRB rearrangement was left unresolved.

With regard to this clone: Its antigen target is currently unknown. There are no base qualities to consult, and no much larger clone falls within one base.

CDR1 and CDR2, per the germline V gene, are WSHSY and SAAADI. For this chain, trimming is 5 bases at the V end and 5 bases at the J end, and the number of junction bases without a gene match is 3. Including cysteine and phenylalanine, the CDR3 has 13 amino acids. Only the CDR3 DNA is retained, 39 bases long and in frame from the first base. The sequenced material came from stem cell memory CD4+ T cells from blood. The cell subset or site label, read with the paper, signifies: stem cell-like memory CD4+ T cells. The chain was built from TRBV10-2 and TRBJ1-5, with 7 bases in between that match TRBD1. The receptor's source is a woman between 18 and 30 years old in good health. The CDR3 is CASSTGTDQPQHF. The base sequence is TGCGCCAGCAGTACCGGGACAGATCAGCCCCAGCATTTT.